This T cell receptor (beta chain) was identified during a study of T cells in localized non-small cell lung cancer. A note on this clone: What it recognizes is unknown.

The method was immunoSEQ multiplex PCR; TCRdb's version includes in-frame clones alone and lacks a portion of them. Of about 24,000 clones in the sample, more than 85% were seen once. General study results and limits: Uninvolved adjacent lung had higher T cell clonality than tumor and all other tissues. Longer overall survival associated with higher blood T cell density; shorter survival with higher adjacent-lung clonality. Adjacent lung had a median roughly 58 of the 100 largest tumor clones.

V lost 6 bases to trimming and J lost 1 base; unmatched junction nucleotides: 3. In germline, CDR1 is MNHEY, CDR2 SVGAGI. The CDR3 is made up of 15 amino acids. Sequencing was performed on peripheral blood, taken before any cancer treatment. The rearrangement links TRBV6-5 to TRBJ1-4; TRBD1 agrees at 9 bases. The sequence was collected from a man aged 40 to 69 with stage III squamous cell lung carcinoma. CDR3 region: CASRGTGLTNEKLFF. The CDR3 DNA reads as TGTGCCAGCAGGGGGACAGGGTTAACTAATGAAAAACTGTTTTTT.